Shown below are 27 T cell receptor beta chains from a single sample sequenced in a study of cytomegalovirus exposure and HLA in healthy donors. PCR involved 60 Vbeta and 13 Jbeta primers. Generated by immunoSEQ multiplex PCR, the TCRdb table keeps only in-frame clones and is missing some. The sample contains about 120,000 clones, over 75% of which appear only once. Input material: PBMCs. The receptors derive from a woman younger than 35 in good health and CMV-seronegative.

The chain couples TRBV18 to TRBJ1-5, with D possibly TRBD1 on 6 matching bases. Trimming took off 0 bases at V and 0 bases at J, with 9 bases between the two ends. Germline loops: CDR1 KGHSH, CDR2 LQKENI. There are 16 residues in the CDR3. The CDR3 protein is CASSPPGHYSNQPQHF. Written as DNA, the CDR3 is TGTGCCAGCTCACCACCGGGACACTATAGCAATCAGCCCCAGCATTTT.

The rearrangement links TRBV9 to TRBJ2-5, with unresolved D. This CDR3 region has 14 residues. Trimming pared 4 bases from V and 5 bases from J, leaving 15 bases between. CDR1 SGDLS and CDR2 YYNGEE come from the germline V gene. DNA for the CDR3: TGTGCCAGCAGCTCCCAGAGTATGGGCGAGACCCAGTACTTC. It codes for CASSSQSMGETQYF.

The chain joins TRBV4-2 to TRBJ2-7, with 10 bases fitting TRBD1. The germline V gene encodes CDR1 LGHNA and CDR2 YNFKEQ. This CDR3 spans 15 amino acids. J gave up 5 bases and V 1 base, and 5 bases lay outside the gene matches. CDR3 amino acids: CASSQGGQGIHEQYF. For the CDR3, the DNA is TGTGCCAGCAGCCAAGGGGGACAGGGGATCCACGAGCAGTACTTC.

The chain carries TRBV9 and TRBJ1-2, with 8 bases lining up with TRBD1. Trimming removed 5 bases from V and 4 bases from J; junction bases left unmatched: 4. The CDR3 has 13 residues. Germline values: CDR1 SGDLS, CDR2 YYNGEE. The CDR3 DNA sequence: TGTGCCAGCAGAACAGGGACAGGCTATGGCTACACCTTC. Protein: CASRTGTGYGYTF.

The chain employs TRBV6-1 and TRBJ2-7; 11 positions agree with TRBD1. CDR3 length: 14 residues. The V and J ends lost 6 bases and 6 bases, in that order; junction bases with no gene match: 7. Germline CDR1 and CDR2: MNHNS and SASEGT. The CDR3 sequence is CASSGRTGGFEQYF. The CDR3 nucleotides are TGTGCCAGCAGCGGACGGACAGGGGGCTTCGAGCAGTACTTC.

The V gene is TRBV7-2, the J gene TRBJ1-1; 11 bases are a match to TRBD1. Trimming took 0 bases from V and 3 from J; bases not matched to a gene: 6. The CDR3 is 17 amino acids. The V gene's germline CDR1 is SGHTA and CDR2 FQGNSA. The CDR3 spells CASSLALGQGAHTEAFF. The CDR3, as DNA: TGTGCCAGCAGCTTAGCGTTAGGACAGGGGGCCCACACTGAAGCTTTCTTT.

The chain uses TRBV5-4 and TRBJ2-1; TRBD2 matches at 14 bases. This CDR3 contains 18 residues. V shed 4 bases, J shed 0 bases, and the junction held 6 bases outside the gene matches. The V gene's germline CDR1 is SGHNT and CDR2 YYREEE (reference sequence). The CDR3 sequence is CASSRSGTSGSSYNEQFF. CDR3 DNA: TGTGCCAGCAGCCGGTCCGGGACTAGCGGGAGCTCCTACAATGAGCAGTTCTTC.

This clone has a single count. The chain joins TRBV4-2 to TRBJ2-1; D perhaps matches TRBD1 (6 bases). Germline CDR1 LGHNA, CDR2 YNFKEQ. Trimming pared 4 bases from V and 4 bases from J, leaving 20 bases between. The CDR3 runs 17 residues. CDR3 amino acids: CASSPGELWLGYNEQFF. The DNA of the CDR3 is TGTGCCAGCAGCCCAGGGGAGCTGTGGTTGGGTTACAATGAGCAGTTCTTC.

The J gene is TRBJ1-6, the V gene TRBV10-3; the D is unclear. V was trimmed by 2 bases and J by 7 bases, leaving 6 bases between them. The CDR3 covers 13 residues. CDR1 is ENHRY and CDR2 is SYGVKD in the germline V gene. CDR3 in amino acids: CAISELSNSPLHF. CDR3 DNA sequence: TGTGCCATCAGTGAGCTGTCCAATTCACCCCTCCACTTT.

This CDR3 is CAISESRGEQYF. CDR3 nucleotides: TGTGCCATCAGTGAGTCCCGGGGCGAGCAGTACTTC. The V gene is TRBV10-3, the J gene TRBJ2-7; D possibly corresponds to TRBD2 (5 bases). V lost 0 bases and J 6 bases, leaving 6 bases between the germline ends. This CDR3 has 12 residues. The germline CDR1 and CDR2 sequences are ENHRY and SYGVKD.

The genes are TRBV2 and TRBJ2-7; a possible D gene is TRBD2 (5 bases). Trimming left V 1 base short and J 6 bases short, with 13 bases between. The length of the CDR3 is 14 residues. Germline CDR1 SNHLY, CDR2 FYNNEI. The CDR3 DNA sequence: TGTGCCAGCAGTGAAGGGGTAGACTATATCGAGCAGTACTTC. Translation gives CASSEGVDYIEQYF.

The chain is built from TRBV7-3 and TRBJ2-3, with D unclear. The length of the CDR3 is 12 residues. The germline V gene has CDR1 SGHTA and CDR2 FQGTGA. The V gene lost 5 bases and the J gene lost 2 bases, with 5 bases spanning the gap. The DNA of the CDR3 is TGTGCCAGCAGCCTAGACACAGATACGCAGTATTTT. Protein sequence: CASSLDTDTQYF.

The chain uses TRBV5-5 and TRBJ2-6; D is unclear. Germline loops: CDR1 SGHKS, CDR2 YYEKEE (reference sequence). V lost 0 bases to trimming and J lost 0 bases, with 10 bases between them. The CDR3 runs 17 residues. CDR3 residues: CASSLAVSDSGANVLTF. CDR3 nucleotides: TGTGCCAGCAGCTTGGCCGTCAGCGACTCTGGGGCCAACGTCCTGACTTTC.

The genes are TRBV7-2 and TRBJ1-4, with D perhaps matching TRBD1 (6 bases). The CDR3 length is 15 residues. CDR1 and CDR2 from the germline V gene are SGHTA and FQGNSA. The V and J ends lost 3 bases and 4 bases respectively, with 12 bases between them. The CDR3 here is CASSFLGGGNEKLFF. The CDR3 DNA follows: TGTGCCAGCAGCTTTTTGGGAGGGGGTAATGAAAAACTGTTTTTT.

V gene TRBV4-1 combines with J gene TRBJ1-4; 9 bases are shared with TRBD1. The CDR3 extends over 14 amino acids. V trimming: 6 bases; J trimming: 8 bases; junction bases outside the gene matches: 7. Germline V lookup: CDR1 MGHRA, CDR2 YSYEKL. The CDR3 is CASSHRGREEKLFF. The CDR3, as DNA: TGCGCCAGCAGTCACAGGGGGCGCGAGGAAAAACTGTTTTTT.

This clone was detected only once. This chain joins TRBV7-9 and TRBJ2-7; D might be TRBD2 (5 bases). The V end lost 3 bases, the J end lost 3 bases, and 6 bases lay between the germline ends. The CDR3 sequence is 12 residues long. Germline CDR1 SEHNR, CDR2 FQNEAQ (reference sequence). The CDR3 region is CASSLGDYEQYF. For the CDR3, the DNA is TGTGCCAGCAGCTTGGGAGACTACGAGCAGTACTTC.

This sequence joins TRBV11-2 and TRBJ2-5, with 9 positions matching TRBD2. Germline V gene sequence: CDR1 SGHAT, CDR2 FQNNGV. After removal of 5 bases from V and 5 bases from J, the junction contained 9 bases not matched to a gene. The length of the CDR3 is 15 residues. The CDR3 DNA reads TGTGCCAGCAGCACCACAGCGGGGGGAGGGGAGACCCAGTACTTC. Its translation is CASSTTAGGGETQYF.

This chain uses TRBV5-1 with TRBJ1-5; D may be TRBD1 (5 bases). V was pared by 0 bases and J by 3 bases, with 10 bases between. Germline CDR1 SGHRS, CDR2 YFSETQ. This CDR3 has 15 amino acids. The CDR3 reads CASSLVSGINQPQHF. CDR3 sequence (DNA): TGCGCCAGCAGCTTGGTGTCAGGGATCAATCAGCCCCAGCATTTT.

The chain couples TRBV2 to TRBJ2-7; D perhaps matches TRBD1 (7 bases). The germline CDR1 and CDR2 sequences are SNHLY and FYNNEI. Trimming cost V 5 bases and J 4 bases, with 12 bases left between them. The length of the CDR3 is 13 residues. CDR3 nucleotide sequence: TGTGCCAGCAGTCAGGGGGGTCCATACGAGCAGTACTTC. Residues: CASSQGGPYEQYF.

As for this clone: At one of its ends the junction is not consistent with the germline gene, which may arise from a read error. V is TRBV7-8 and J is TRBJ2-4; 7 bases fit TRBD2. The CDR3 is 18 amino acids. Per the germline V gene, CDR1 is SGHVS and CDR2 is FQNEAQ. CDR3 amino acids: CASSLVSGGREAKNSQYF. The DNA for the CDR3 is TGTGCCAGCAGCTTAGTCTCCGGCGGGAGAGAGGCCAAAAACAGTCAGTACTTC.

This CDR3 is CASSLRGWSTNEKLFF. DNA of the CDR3: TGTGCCAGCAGTCTCAGGGGCTGGTCGACTAATGAAAAACTGTTTTTT. The chain combines TRBV27 with TRBJ1-4; a possible D gene is TRBD1 (6 bases). Germline lookup yields CDR1 MNHEY and CDR2 SMNVEV (reference sequence). The CDR3 spans 16 residues. Trimming took off 5 bases at V and 2 bases at J, with 15 bases between the two ends.

The chain recombines TRBV30 with TRBJ1-1; D ambiguous. V was trimmed by 3 bases and J by 6 bases, leaving 8 bases between them. This CDR3 contains 11 residues. CDR1 and CDR2 from the germline V gene are GTSNPN and SVGIG (reference sequence). The CDR3 loop reads CAWSRGAEAFF. DNA for the CDR3: TGTGCCTGGAGCCGGGGAGCTGAAGCTTTCTTT.

This sequence joins TRBV7-9 and TRBJ1-1; D may be TRBD1 (5 bases). The germline V gene has CDR1 SEHNR and CDR2 FQNEAQ (reference sequence). The CDR3 covers 16 residues. Trimming pared 4 bases from V and 5 bases from J, leaving 20 bases between. Written as DNA, the CDR3 is TGTGCCAGCAGCTGGACCGCGCGGGGGGGGAAGACTGAAGCTTTCTTT. It translates to CASSWTARGGKTEAFF.

This clone turned up a few times. The genes are TRBV19 and TRBJ1-5, with D possibly TRBD1 on 5 matching bases. The length of the CDR3 is 13 residues. V dropped 4 bases and J dropped 5 bases, with 9 bases sitting between them. The germline V gene has CDR1 LNHDA and CDR2 SQIVND (reference sequence). The CDR3 reads CASSNLRDQPQHF. The CDR3 nucleotides are TGTGCCAGTAGTAATCTCAGGGATCAGCCCCAGCATTTT.

The genes are TRBV15 and TRBJ2-5; tentatively, D is TRBD1 (7 bases). Trimming stripped 0 bases from V and 4 bases from J, with 12 bases between. The CDR3 is 15 amino acids. Germline assignment: CDR1 LNHNV and CDR2 YYDKDF (reference sequence). In DNA, the CDR3 is TGTGCCACCAGCAGAGATCGGCAGGGGGGAGAGACCCAGTACTTC. As protein: CATSRDRQGGETQYF.

This clone was counted only a few times. The same CDR3 can be traced to other DNA sequences in this sample. The chain has TRBV5-1 and TRBJ1-1, with D hard to call. The CDR3 is 14 amino acids. The germline CDR1 and CDR2 sequences are SGHRS and YFSETQ. Trimming took 0 bases from V and 1 from J, leaving 7 bases between them. The CDR3 spells CASSLGSGNTEAFF. In DNA form, the CDR3 reads TGCGCCAGCAGCTTGGGATCGGGGAACACTGAAGCTTTCTTT.

V usage is TRBV6-1 and J usage is TRBJ1-1; D gene ambiguous. CDR3 size: 14 residues. Germline values: CDR1 MNHNS, CDR2 SASEGT. With 5 bases removed from V and 1 base from J, the gap between germline ends came to 11 bases. The CDR3 region is CASSLKGENTEAFF. The CDR3, as DNA: TGTGCCAGCAGTCTCAAGGGAGAGAACACTGAAGCTTTCTTT.